This T cell receptor beta chain was sequenced during a study of identical twins. There are many counts of this clonotype. All donors comprised healthy Caucasians. V lost 7 bases and J lost 3, with 16 bases in between. The CDR3 totals 14 residues. Germline lookup yields CDR1 SQVTM and CDR2 ANQGSEA. TCRdb independently ran MiXCR on the 5' RACE reads; one entry per CDR3 protein. The table lists about 730,000 distinct CDR3 sequences, approximately 21% of them singletons. The same data also contributed to another study, on T cells expressing NK-cell markers. Turning to that study: The TCR beta repertoires originated in sorted CD3+CD56+NKG2C+, CD3+CD56+NKG2C- and CD3+CD56-NKG2C+ T cells.

Sequenced: PBMCs. The chain combines TRBV29-1 with TRBJ2-4; D gene uncertain. This sequence originates from a woman aged 18-29 years in good health. This CDR3 reads CSATTSPGKNIQYF. CDR3 coding DNA: TGCAGCGCAACTACAAGCCCCGGCAAAAACATTCAGTACTTC.